Presented here are 5 T cell receptor beta chains from one specimen sequenced in a study of blood T cell repertoires in COVID-19. Here immunoSEQ multiplex PCR was the method, and the copy in TCRdb shows in-frame clones only, minus some. There are about 300,000 clones in the sample; roughly 90% occur only once, and approximately 1.8% lies in the top ten. Sequenced material: peripheral blood. The receptors were sampled from a woman aged 25-40 years with COVID-19, enrolled during active disease.

In its sample, this clone was seen a few times. The rearrangement joins TRBV2 to TRBJ2-7; 7 bases are shared with TRBD1. The V and J ends lost 3 bases and 2 bases, in that order; junction bases with no gene match: 4. Germline CDR1 and CDR2: SNHLY and FYNNEI. The CDR3 is made up of 14 amino acids. The CDR3 sequence is CASSEGTATYEQYV. In DNA, the CDR3 is TGTGCCAGCAGTGAGGGGACAGCTACCTACGAGCAGTACGTC.

The rearrangement links TRBV9 to TRBJ2-3, with 11 bases fitting TRBD2. CDR3 size: 15 residues. The V gene end was trimmed by 9 bases and the J gene end by 2 bases; junction bases not matched to a gene: 8. Germline assignment: CDR1 SGDLS and CDR2 YYNGEE. CDR3 amino acids: CATNLAGGSTDTQYF. The CDR3 region has the DNA TGTGCCACCAACCTAGCGGGGGGTTCCACAGATACGCAGTATTTT.

This clone occurred once. J is TRBJ2-1 and V is TRBV6-5; TRBD1 matches 11 bases. V gave up 6 bases and J gave up 8 bases; unmatched junction bases: 9. Germline CDR1 is MNHEY and CDR2 is SVGAGI. This CDR3 is 15 amino acids long. The CDR3 protein is CASSLWTGGKDEQFF. The CDR3, as DNA: TGTGCCAGCAGCCTTTGGACAGGGGGCAAAGATGAGCAGTTCTTC.

The chain couples TRBV6-5 to TRBJ2-5, with D tentatively TRBD2 (5 bases). The CDR3 contains 14 residues. Per the germline V gene, CDR1 is MNHEY and CDR2 is SVGAGI. Trimming cost V 0 bases and J 0 bases, with 5 bases left between them. CDR3 nucleotides: TGTGCCAGCAGTTACTCGGACTACCAAGAGACCCAGTACTTC. Its protein product is CASSYSDYQETQYF.

This chain joins TRBV27 and TRBJ2-5, with 10 positions matching TRBD1. Germline CDR1 is MNHEY and CDR2 is SMNVEV (reference sequence). V gave up 6 bases and J gave up 5 bases; unmatched junction bases: 3. CDR3 size: 13 residues. DNA of the CDR3: TGTGCCAGCAGAAGACAGGGGGCGGAGACCCAGTACTTC. Amino acids: CASRRQGAETQYF.